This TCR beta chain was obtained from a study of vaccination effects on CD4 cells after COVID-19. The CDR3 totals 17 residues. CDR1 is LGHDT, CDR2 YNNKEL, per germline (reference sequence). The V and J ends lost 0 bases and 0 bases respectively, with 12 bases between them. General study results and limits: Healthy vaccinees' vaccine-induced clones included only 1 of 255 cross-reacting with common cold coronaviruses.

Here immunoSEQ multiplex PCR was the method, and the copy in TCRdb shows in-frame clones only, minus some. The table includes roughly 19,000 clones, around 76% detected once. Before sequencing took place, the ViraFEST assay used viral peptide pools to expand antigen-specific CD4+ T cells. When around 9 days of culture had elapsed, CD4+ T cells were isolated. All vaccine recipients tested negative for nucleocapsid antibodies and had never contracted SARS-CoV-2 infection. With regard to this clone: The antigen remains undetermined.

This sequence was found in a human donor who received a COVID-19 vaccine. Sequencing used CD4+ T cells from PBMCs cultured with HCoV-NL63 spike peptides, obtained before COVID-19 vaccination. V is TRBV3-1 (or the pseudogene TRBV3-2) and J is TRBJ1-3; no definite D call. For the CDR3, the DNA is TGTGCCAGCAGCCAAGATAGTACGGCTAGCTCTGGAAACACCATATATTTT. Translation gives CASSQDSTASSGNTIYF.